This T cell receptor beta chain was identified during a study of shared clonotypes between healthy human individuals. Study observations and caveats: The naive CD4 repertoires of several donors were compared, and about 5% of clonotypes were shared.

Germline-derived CDR1 and CDR2 are SGHRS and YFSETQ. The CDR3 extends over 16 amino acids. The V end lost 0 bases, the J end lost 0 bases, and 13 bases lay between the germline ends. To note about this clone: Antigen: not known.

Each sorted subset replicate got 200 ng genomic DNA, roughly 30,000 genomes. Generated by immunoSEQ multiplex PCR, the TCRdb table keeps only in-frame clones and is missing some. The sample has hundreds of thousands of clones; about 92% are singletons. CD8 cells regarded as naive lacked CD45RO, were positively chosen for CCR7, and omitted terminally differentiated effector memory CD45RA+ cells. This receptor was obtained from a man younger than 40 in good health. The sample consisted of naive CD8+ T cells sorted from blood. V gene TRBV5-1 combines with J gene TRBJ2-7, with unresolved D. The CDR3 spells CASSLDKGRSSYEQYF. In DNA, the CDR3 is TGCGCCAGCAGCTTGGACAAAGGACGGAGCTCCTACGAGCAGTACTTC.